This paragraph covers one T cell receptor (beta chain) sequence. Its antigen remains unidentified. This PCR relied on a set of 60 Vbeta primers and 13 Jbeta primers. Sequencing used immunoSEQ multiplex PCR; TCRdb keeps in-frame clones, though not all of them. This table has 110,000 to 150,000 clones, 72% appearing once. Germline CDR1 reads SGDLS; CDR2 reads YYNGEE. This CDR3 is 15 amino acids long. After removal of 0 bases from V and 5 bases from J, the junction contained 6 bases not matched to a gene. The sample comes from a study of cytomegalovirus exposure and HLA in healthy donors. The study, taken as a whole, reports: Follow-up analysis later connected one missense variant in DCLRE1C with trimming of TCR beta V- and J-genes.

V is TRBV9 and J is TRBJ2-5, with 8 bases lining up with TRBD1. Input material: PBMCs. The source of this sequence is a man aged 35-49 years in good health and CMV-seronegative. CDR3 sequence reads: CASSVGQGAVETQYF. In DNA form, the CDR3 reads TGTGCCAGCAGCGTAGGCCAGGGGGCGGTGGAGACCCAGTACTTC.